This entry is about one TCR beta chain. The CDR3 end lies 3 residues beyond the end of the read and is filled in from the germline J gene. The sample belongs to a study of T cells in women clearing cervical HPV infection. Using immunoSEQ multiplex PCR, the repertoire was profiled, and TCRdb retains in-frame clones only, with some absent. The table for this sample gives about 14,000 clones. This CDR3 is built from 11 residues. Germline V lookup: CDR1 SGHTA, CDR2 FQGNSA. The chain couples TRBV7-2 to TRBJ1-2; D call uncertain. The sequenced sample was blood buffy coat. This receptor was obtained from a woman between 18 and 70 years old with a cervical HPV16 infection that either progressed to CIN3+ or cleared (not recorded which). The covered CDR3 bases are TGTGCCAGCAGCTTAACAGATACC. Protein: CASSLTDT. Given in full, the CDR3 is CASSLTDTYTF.